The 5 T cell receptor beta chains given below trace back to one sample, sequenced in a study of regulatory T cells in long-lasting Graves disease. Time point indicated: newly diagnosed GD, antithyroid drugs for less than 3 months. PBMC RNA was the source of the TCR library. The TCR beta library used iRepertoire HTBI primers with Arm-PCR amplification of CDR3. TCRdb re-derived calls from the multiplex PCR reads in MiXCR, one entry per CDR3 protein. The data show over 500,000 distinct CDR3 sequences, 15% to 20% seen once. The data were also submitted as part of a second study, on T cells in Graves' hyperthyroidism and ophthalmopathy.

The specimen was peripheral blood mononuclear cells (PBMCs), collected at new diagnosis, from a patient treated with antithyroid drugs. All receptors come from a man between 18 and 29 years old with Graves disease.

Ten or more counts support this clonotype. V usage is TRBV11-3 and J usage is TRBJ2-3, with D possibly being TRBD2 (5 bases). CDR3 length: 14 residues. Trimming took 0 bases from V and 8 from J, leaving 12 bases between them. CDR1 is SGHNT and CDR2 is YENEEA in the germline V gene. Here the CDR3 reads CASSLDGIGVTQYF. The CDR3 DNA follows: TGTGCCAGCAGCTTAGATGGGATCGGGGTTACGCAGTATTTT.

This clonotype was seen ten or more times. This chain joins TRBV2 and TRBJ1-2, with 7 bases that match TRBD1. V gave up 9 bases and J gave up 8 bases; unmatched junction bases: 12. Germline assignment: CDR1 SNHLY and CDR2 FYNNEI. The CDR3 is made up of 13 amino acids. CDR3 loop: CASGQAGGGGYTF. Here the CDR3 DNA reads TGTGCCAGTGGACAGGCCGGAGGAGGAGGCTACACCTTC.

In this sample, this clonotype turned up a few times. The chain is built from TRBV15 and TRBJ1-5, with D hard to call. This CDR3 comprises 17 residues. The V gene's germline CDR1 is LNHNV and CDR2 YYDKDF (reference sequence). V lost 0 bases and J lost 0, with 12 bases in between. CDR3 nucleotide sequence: TGTGCCACCAGCAGAGATCCCGGCGCTTATAGCAATCAGCCCCAGCATTTT. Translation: CATSRDPGAYSNQPQHF.

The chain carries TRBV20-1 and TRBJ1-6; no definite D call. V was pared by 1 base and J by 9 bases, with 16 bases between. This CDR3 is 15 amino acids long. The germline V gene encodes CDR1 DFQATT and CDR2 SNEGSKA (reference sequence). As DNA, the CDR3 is TGCAGTGCTAGAGTCATGGGTCCAGGCGGTTCACCCCTCCACTTT. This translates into CSARVMGPGGSPLHF.

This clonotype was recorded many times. CDR3 coding DNA: TGCAGTGCTCCCGGACTTGTGGAGGACCTAGAGACAGATACGCAGTATTTT. The encoded protein is CSAPGLVEDLETDTQYF. The genes are TRBV20-1 and TRBJ2-3, with D perhaps TRBD2 (5 bases). The germline V and J ends were trimmed by 5 bases and 3 bases, with 24 bases remaining between them. CDR3 length equals 17 residues. Germline CDR1 reads DFQATT; CDR2 reads SNEGSKA (reference sequence).